These 32 T cell receptor beta chains were sequenced from one sample in a study of spatial heterogeneity in lung cancer. Study findings and constraints: Counts of expanded alpha and beta TCRs within tumors tracked the tumor nonsynonymous mutation count.

MiXCR, applied by TCRdb to the 5' RACE reads, yields one record per CDR3 protein. The repertoire holds some 10,000 distinct CDR3 sequences, less than 7.5% seen once, with roughly 9.1% in the top ten. The antigens these receptors bind are not known. As for time point: sample taken at primary tumor resection. The source material was lung tumor tissue, sampled at surgery. The origin of the receptors is a male donor with early-stage non-small cell lung cancer.

There are many counts of this clonotype. This beta chain is an off-target read within a library intended for alpha chains, so its frequency means little. V is TRBV28 and J is TRBJ1-1, with D unclear. The CDR3 has 12 residues. Trimming took off 7 bases at V and 4 bases at J, with 10 bases between the two ends. Germline CDR1 reads MDHEN; CDR2 reads SYDVKM. Written as DNA, the CDR3 is TGTGCCAGCACCTCCTTCGCCACTGAAGCTTTCTTT. Residues: CASTSFATEAFF.

The sample holds many counts of this clonotype. This beta chain was picked up by a library intended for alpha chains and is off target, so its count carries little meaning. The chain combines TRBV7-9 with TRBJ2-5; no reliable D call. Germline assignment: CDR1 SEHNR and CDR2 FQNEAQ (reference sequence). The germline V and J ends were trimmed by 4 bases and 0 bases, with 12 bases remaining between them. CDR3 length equals 15 residues. The CDR3 bases are TGTGCCAGCAGCTGGACGGTGGGGTACCAAGAGACCCAGTACTTC. As protein: CASSWTVGYQETQYF.

The sample holds many counts of this clonotype. This beta chain lies outside the target of a library built for alpha chains; its clone size means little. The chain recombines TRBV20-1 with TRBJ2-3; 8 positions agree with TRBD2. This CDR3 has 17 residues. CDR1 is DFQATT, CDR2 SNEGSKA, per germline (reference sequence). With 1 base clipped from V and 0 bases from J, the junction kept 9 bases outside the gene matches. For the CDR3, the DNA is TGCAGTGCTAGAGCCCTACTAGCGGACACTAGCACAGATACGCAGTATTTT. This gives the protein CSARALLADTSTDTQYF.

This clonotype was seen many times. As an off-target read in a library built for alpha chains, this beta chain has a frequency of little significance. J is TRBJ2-7 and V is TRBV20-1, with TRBD1 matching 8 bases. Germline V gene data show CDR1 as DFQATT and CDR2 as SNEGSKA (reference sequence). This CDR3 contains 14 residues. The trim removed 6 bases at V and 6 bases at J, leaving 13 bases unmatched. CDR3 nucleotides: TGCAGTGCCACAGGGGGGACTCCTCTCTTCGAGCAGTACTTC. It codes for CSATGGTPLFEQYF.

This clonotype was counted many times. This beta chain turned up in a library designed for alpha chains; as an off-target read, its abundance says little. The chain joins TRBV11-1 to TRBJ2-3; D uncertain. V was cut by 0 bases and J by 2 bases, with 15 bases left in between. Germline V CDR1 and CDR2: SGHAT, FQDESV (reference sequence). CDR3 length: 17 residues. CDR3 sequence reads: CASSLARRLYHTDTQYF. CDR3 DNA: TGTGCCAGCAGCTTAGCTCGGCGCCTATACCACACAGATACGCAGTATTTT.

This clonotype was counted ten times or more. This beta chain appears as a stray read in a library generated for alpha chains; its size is not informative. The chain has TRBV12-3 or TRBV12-4 and TRBJ2-4, with a tentative D call TRBD2 (5 bases). The germline V and J ends were trimmed by 3 bases and 0 bases, with 12 bases remaining between them. The CDR3 extends over 16 amino acids. In DNA form, the CDR3 reads TGTGCCAGCAGTTTTAACGGCGCGGGAGCCAAAAACATTCAGTACTTC. The encoded protein is CASSFNGAGAKNIQYF.

In this sample, this clonotype is medium-sized (0.01 to 0.1%). This beta chain is a stray sequence in a library constructed for alpha chains; its clone size is not meaningful. The chain combines TRBV2 with TRBJ2-3; no clear D gene. V lost 2 bases to trimming and J lost 0 bases, with 9 bases between them. In germline, CDR1 is SNHLY, CDR2 FYNNEI. This CDR3 has 15 amino acids. Written as DNA, the CDR3 is TGTGCCAGCAGTGAAAAGGTTAGAAGCACAGATACGCAGTATTTT. Residues: CASSEKVRSTDTQYF.

There are many counts of this clonotype. Since the library was made to target alpha chains, this beta chain is a stray read and its abundance is not meaningful. V gene TRBV9 combines with J gene TRBJ1-2, with TRBD1 as a possible D gene (6 bases). Deletions cut 2 bases from V and 4 bases from J, with 15 bases between. Germline V gene lookup returns CDR1 SGDLS and CDR2 YYNGEE. CDR3 length: 15 residues. CDR3 coding DNA: TGTGCCAGCAGCGTGCTGGGGGCAAAAAGCTATGGCTACACCTTC. As protein: CASSVLGAKSYGYTF. The full variable domain, with the rest looked up from reference TRBV9 and TRBJ1-2, is DSGVTQTPKHLITATGQRVTLRCSPRSGDLSVYWYQQSLDQGLQFLIQYYNGEERAKGNILERFSAQQFPDLHSELNLSSLELGDSALYFCASSVLGAKSYGYTFGSGTRLTVV.

Concerning this clonotype itself: Since the library was made to target alpha chains, this beta chain is a stray read and its abundance is not meaningful. This chain joins TRBV6-2 or TRBV6-3 and TRBJ1-6; TRBD1 might be the D (5 bases). Trimming left V 3 bases short and J 9 bases short, with 9 bases between. CDR1 MNHEY and CDR2 SVGEGT come from the germline V gene. The CDR3 totals 13 residues. The CDR3 sequence is CASSYGASSPLHF. The DNA for the CDR3 is TGTGCCAGCAGTTATGGGGCCAGTTCACCCCTCCACTTT.

On this clonotype itself: This beta chain turned up in a library designed for alpha chains; as an off-target read, its abundance says little. The rearrangement joins TRBV27 to TRBJ1-2, with a tentative D call TRBD1 (6 bases). Germline-derived CDR1 and CDR2 are MNHEY and SMNVEV (reference sequence). The CDR3 length is 15 residues. V lost 0 bases to trimming and J lost 2 bases, with 10 bases between them. CDR3 in DNA: TGTGCCAGCAGTTTATCGCCGGGGGCGAACTATGGCTACACCTTC. It encodes CASSLSPGANYGYTF.

Judged by abundance, this clonotype is medium-sized. The library was built for alpha chains, so this beta chain is an off-target read and its size means little. The CDR3 DNA sequence: TGCGCCAGCAGCCTCTCCGGGACTAGCGGGAATCAGGGTGAGCAGTTCTTC. Its protein is CASSLSGTSGNQGEQFF. The J gene is TRBJ2-1, the V gene TRBV5-1; TRBD2 agrees at 13 bases. The V gene's germline CDR1 is SGHRS and CDR2 YFSETQ. V gave up 4 bases and J gave up 9 bases; unmatched junction bases: 13. The CDR3 extends over 17 amino acids.

Judged by abundance, this clonotype is medium-sized (0.01 to 0.1%). The size of this beta chain means little, since it is a stray read in a library made for alpha chains. The chain recombines TRBV28 with TRBJ1-4, with a possible D match to TRBD1 (5 bases). The CDR3 is 12 amino acids. CDR1 MDHEN and CDR2 SYDVKM come from the germline V gene. The ends were cut back, 5 bases at V and 8 bases at J, with 9 bases in the middle. The CDR3 loop reads CASSERGEKLFF. DNA for the CDR3: TGTGCCAGCAGTGAGAGGGGAGAAAAACTGTTTTTT.

This clonotype showed up many times. As an off-target read in a library built for alpha chains, this beta chain has a frequency of little significance. The V and J genes are TRBV5-4 and TRBJ2-3; D gene uncertain. V was pared by 0 bases and J by 2 bases, with 4 bases between. Germline values: CDR1 SGHNT, CDR2 YYREEE (reference sequence). The CDR3 extends over 13 amino acids. CDR3 in amino acids: CASSLVPTDTQYF. CDR3 nucleotide sequence: TGTGCCAGCAGCTTGGTTCCCACAGATACGCAGTATTTT.

At least ten counts were recorded for this clonotype. In a library made to pick up alpha chains, this beta chain is a stray read with a size that means little. The chain has TRBV10-3 and TRBJ2-7; the D is unclear. V shed 3 bases and J shed 0 bases, with 6 bases lying between them. The CDR3 is 13 amino acids. Per the germline V gene, CDR1 is ENHRY and CDR2 is SYGVKD. DNA for the CDR3: TGTGCCATCAGTGAAATGAGCTCCTACGAGCAGTACTTC. This sequence encodes CAISEMSSYEQYF.

This clonotype was detected many times. The library was built for alpha chains, so this beta chain is an off-target read and its size means little. The V gene is TRBV20-1, the J gene TRBJ1-3, with TRBD1 as a possible D gene (5 bases). This CDR3 is 16 amino acids long. Trimming stripped 0 bases from V and 4 bases from J, with 16 bases between. Germline V gene data show CDR1 as DFQATT and CDR2 as SNEGSKA (reference sequence). CDR3 coding DNA: TGCAGTGCTAGAGATTGGGGGGATAACTCCGGAAACACCATATATTTT. Translation gives CSARDWGDNSGNTIYF.

This clonotype was found many times. In a library made to pick up alpha chains, this beta chain is a stray read with a size that means little. The chain employs TRBV6-5 and TRBJ1-1, with TRBD1 as a possible D gene (5 bases). Trimming shortened V by 10 bases and J by 4 bases, and 16 bases separated the two germline ends. CDR3 size: 13 residues. Germline V CDR1 and CDR2: MNHEY, SVGAGI. The CDR3 protein is CATGLGESTEAFF. The CDR3 DNA follows: TGTGCCACCGGGTTAGGGGAGAGCACTGAAGCTTTCTTT.

This clonotype was counted ten times or more. Since it is a stray read in a library aimed at alpha chains, this beta chain has a size that is not meaningful. The chain employs TRBV10-3 and TRBJ1-1; TRBD1 aligns across 9 bases. This CDR3 is 15 amino acids long. CDR1 is ENHRY and CDR2 is SYGVKD in the germline V gene. V was clipped by 4 bases and J by 4 bases; unmatched bases: 7. The CDR3 protein is CAISVPGQGVTEAFF. In nucleotides, the CDR3 is TGTGCCATCAGTGTACCGGGACAGGGAGTCACTGAAGCTTTCTTT.

This clonotype has a count of ten or more. Found in a library prepared for alpha chains, this beta chain is an off-target read, and its abundance has little meaning. This chain uses TRBV4-1 with TRBJ1-6, with D tentatively TRBD1 (5 bases). Per germline, CDR1 MGHRA and CDR2 YSYEKL. V lost 1 base, J lost 9 bases, and 13 bases lay in between. This CDR3 spans 15 amino acids. This CDR3 is CASSQGYGASSPLHF. As DNA, the CDR3 is TGCGCCAGCAGCCAAGGGTACGGGGCCAGTTCACCCCTCCACTTT.

This clonotype was observed many times. Little can be read into the size of this beta chain, an off-target read in a library designed for alpha chains. V is TRBV10-3 and J is TRBJ2-1; D call uncertain. Germline-derived CDR1 and CDR2 are ENHRY and SYGVKD. V was cut by 3 bases and J by 4 bases, with 16 bases left in between. The CDR3 runs to 16 residues. The CDR3 here is CAISDRAGSEYNEQFF. The CDR3 bases are TGTGCCATCAGTGATCGGGCTGGCTCAGAGTACAATGAGCAGTTCTTC.

At least ten counts were recorded for this clonotype. This beta chain is an off-target read within a library intended for alpha chains, so its frequency means little. Here the CDR3 reads CASSFWGAQETQYF. The CDR3 coding sequence is TGTGCCAGCAGTTTTTGGGGGGCCCAAGAGACCCAGTACTTC. V and J are TRBV28 and TRBJ2-5; perhaps D is TRBD1 or TRBD2 (6 bases each). The CDR3 sequence is 14 residues long. The V gene's germline CDR1 is MDHEN and CDR2 SYDVKM. Between the trimmed V and J ends, which lost 3 bases and 1 base, there was a span of 9 bases.

This clonotype was counted many times. Since it is a stray read in a library aimed at alpha chains, this beta chain has a size that is not meaningful. The CDR3 DNA is TGCAGTGCTAGACCGGACAGCTGGACTGAAGCTTTCTTT. This codes for CSARPDSWTEAFF. The chain has TRBV20-1 and TRBJ1-1; TRBD1 is a possible D gene (6 bases). Germline loops: CDR1 DFQATT, CDR2 SNEGSKA (reference sequence). This CDR3 contains 13 residues. V was pared by 2 bases and J by 5 bases, with 12 bases between.

This clonotype occurred many times. Within a library made for alpha chains, this beta chain is off target, and its count is uninformative. The chain combines TRBV10-1 with TRBJ2-4, with 9 bases fitting TRBD1. This CDR3 has 14 amino acids. V lost 4 bases to trimming and J lost 7 bases; unmatched junction nucleotides: 5. Germline V gene data show CDR1 as WNHNN and CDR2 as SYGVQD (reference sequence). The CDR3 coding sequence is TGCGCCAGCAGTGTTATGGGACAGGGTAACATTCAGTACTTC. This encodes CASSVMGQGNIQYF.

Ten or more counts support this clonotype. This beta chain is a stray read from a library made for alpha chains; its abundance is not meaningful. In DNA form, the CDR3 reads TGCAGTGCTACAAACAGGGGGACAGCTTTCTTT. Translation: CSATNRGTAFF. This chain links TRBV20-1 with TRBJ1-1, with 8 positions matching TRBD1. The V segment lost 4 bases and the J segment 10 bases; nucleotides outside the gene matches: 5. Per germline, CDR1 DFQATT and CDR2 SNEGSKA (reference sequence). The CDR3 totals 11 residues.

This clonotype was counted at least ten times. A library prepared for alpha chains yielded this beta chain as an off-target read; its size is of little meaning. CDR3 in amino acids: CASSPGGAYNTEAFF. Written as DNA, the CDR3 is TGTGCCAGCAGCCCTGGCGGGGCTTACAACACTGAAGCTTTCTTT. The rearrangement links TRBV12-3 or TRBV12-4 to TRBJ1-1, with a weak D call TRBD1 (5 bases). The CDR3 is made up of 15 amino acids. V was shortened by 6 bases and J by 2 bases, with 16 bases between the two germline ends.

This clonotype was observed at least ten times. As an off-target read in a library built for alpha chains, this beta chain has a frequency of little significance. V usage is TRBV28 and J usage is TRBJ1-4; perhaps TRBD1 as D (5 bases). The ends were cut back, 6 bases at V and 0 bases at J, with 11 bases in the middle. From germline, CDR1 is MDHEN and CDR2 SYDVKM. The CDR3 length is 15 residues. CDR3 bases: TGTGCCAGCAGAGAGAGGGGTGCAACTAATGAAAAACTGTTTTTT. Its protein is CASRERGATNEKLFF. Together with reference TRBV28 and TRBJ1-4, the CDR3 gives the full variable domain: DVKVTQSSRYLVKRTGEKVFLECVQDMDHENMFWYRQDPGLGLRLIYFSYDVKMKEKGDIPEGYSVSREKKERFSLILESASTNQTSMYLCASRERGATNEKLFFGSGTQLSVL.

This clonotype is medium-sized (0.01 to 0.1%) by share. For a library built for alpha chains, this beta chain is a stray read; little rests on its size. V gene TRBV28 combines with J gene TRBJ1-2, with a possible D match to TRBD1 (6 bases). V lost 4 bases and J lost 0, with 15 bases in between. The germline V gene has CDR1 MDHEN and CDR2 SYDVKM. The CDR3 covers 16 residues. The CDR3 protein is CASSSLEGVSNYGYTF. The CDR3 nucleotides are TGTGCCAGCAGTTCCCTGGAGGGGGTTTCTAACTATGGCTACACCTTC.

In its sample, this clonotype was seen many times. Since it is a stray read in a library aimed at alpha chains, this beta chain has a size that is not meaningful. The V call is TRBV6-1, the J call TRBJ1-5, with TRBD1 identical over 9 bases. Germline V gives CDR1 MNHNS, CDR2 SASEGT. The junction had 5 bases not matched to a gene; V was cut back by 3 bases and J by 2 bases. The CDR3 consists of 16 residues. CDR3 coding DNA: TGTGCCAGCAGTGAGAGGGACAGGGTTGGCAATCAGCCCCAGCATTTT. Translated: CASSERDRVGNQPQHF.

This clonotype was seen at least ten times. This beta chain turned up in a library designed for alpha chains; as an off-target read, its abundance says little. This chain links TRBV24-1 with TRBJ1-1, with D maybe TRBD1 (6 bases). Trimming pared 9 bases from V and 3 bases from J, leaving 16 bases between. The CDR3 is 14 residues long. Germline values: CDR1 KGHDR, CDR2 SFDVKD. As DNA, the CDR3 is TGTGCCACCGTTTCCGGGGGCCGTGACACTGAAGCTTTCTTT. Translated, it gives CATVSGGRDTEAFF.

The table lists this clonotype with many counts. Within a library made for alpha chains, this beta chain is off target, and its count is uninformative. V usage is TRBV11-2 and J usage is TRBJ2-7; the D gene is possibly TRBD1 (5 bases). Germline V gene lookup returns CDR1 SGHAT and CDR2 FQNNGV. The CDR3 contains 12 residues. The V gene lost 8 bases and the J gene lost 4 bases, with 12 bases spanning the gap. The CDR3 is CASRQQTYEQYF. The CDR3 DNA follows: TGTGCCAGCCGACAGCAGACATACGAGCAGTACTTC.

This clonotype has a count of ten or more. Since it is a stray read in a library aimed at alpha chains, this beta chain has a size that is not meaningful. DNA of the CDR3: TGTGCCAGCAGCTTCAGGGGGCCGGATACGCAGTATTTT. It specifies CASSFRGPDTQYF. The V call is TRBV7-2, the J call TRBJ2-3, with 8 nucleotides matching TRBD1. CDR3 length: 13 residues. J gave up 6 bases and V 3 bases, and 2 bases lay outside the gene matches. Germline V gene data show CDR1 as SGHTA and CDR2 as FQGNSA.

By sample share, this clonotype is medium-sized. The size of this beta chain means little, since it is a stray read in a library made for alpha chains. V usage is TRBV9 and J usage is TRBJ1-1; 8 bases align to TRBD1. The germline V gene has CDR1 SGDLS and CDR2 YYNGEE. CDR3 size: 15 residues. Trimming removed 4 bases from V and 5 bases from J; junction bases left unmatched: 10. CDR3 amino acids: CASSSTGGRWTEAFF. CDR3 sequence (DNA): TGTGCCAGCAGCTCTACAGGGGGGAGGTGGACTGAAGCTTTCTTT.

This clonotype was counted a few times. Found in a library prepared for alpha chains, this beta chain is an off-target read, and its abundance has little meaning. The J gene is TRBJ2-7, the V gene TRBV27; TRBD2 might be the D (5 bases). Per germline, CDR1 MNHEY and CDR2 SMNVEV (reference sequence). CDR3 length: 18 residues. V lost 3 bases and J 1 base, leaving 22 bases between the germline ends. The CDR3 DNA follows: TGTGCCAGCAGTTTTAAAGGTCGCCGGGATTGGCGATCCTACGAGCAGTACTTC. Translated, it gives CASSFKGRRDWRSYEQYF.